This T cell receptor (beta chain) was sequenced during a study of blood T cell repertoires in COVID-19. Trimming at V came to 5 bases and at J to 4 bases, leaving 6 bases not matched to a gene. The CDR3 extends over 14 amino acids. Germline loops: CDR1 LGHDT, CDR2 YNNKEL (reference sequence). Recruits, aged about 18 to 95 years, lived in roughly 22 US areas. As handled by the study authors: Amplified reference gene primers provided the basis for estimating nucleated cell counts. Assay used: immunoSEQ multiplex PCR; TCRdb lists only in-frame clones, some missing. V and J calls and clone size come straight from that table; D and trimming were deduced from the DNA. The data hold more than 300,000 clones, with over 90% observed a single time.

The V call is TRBV3-1 (or the pseudogene TRBV3-2), the J call TRBJ1-2, with 8 bases that match TRBD1. Specimen: PBMCs or T cells enriched from blood (not recorded which). The sequence was collected from a woman in her twenties or thirties who had been exposed to COVID-19. CDR3: CASSKYDRGYGYTF. Written as DNA, the CDR3 is TGTGCCAGCAGCAAATATGACAGGGGCTATGGCTACACCTTC.